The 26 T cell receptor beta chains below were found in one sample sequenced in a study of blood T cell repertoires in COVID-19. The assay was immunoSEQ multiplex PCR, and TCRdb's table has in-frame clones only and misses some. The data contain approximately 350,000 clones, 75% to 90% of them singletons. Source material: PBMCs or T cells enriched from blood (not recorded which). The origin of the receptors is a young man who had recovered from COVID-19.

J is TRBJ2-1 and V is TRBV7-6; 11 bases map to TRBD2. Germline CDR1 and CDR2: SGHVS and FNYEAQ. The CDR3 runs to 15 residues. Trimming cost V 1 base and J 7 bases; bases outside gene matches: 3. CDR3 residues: CASSLVAGGKNEQFF. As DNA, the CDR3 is TGTGCCAGCAGCTTAGTAGCGGGAGGGAAGAATGAGCAGTTCTTC.

The CDR3 sequence is CASSPFPGEETQYF. CDR3 nucleotides: TGTGCCAGCAGCCCTTTCCCCGGGGAAGAGACCCAGTACTTC. J is TRBJ2-5 and V is TRBV27, with D possibly matching TRBD2 (5 bases). V was cut by 6 bases and J by 3 bases, with 14 bases left in between. The CDR3 consists of 14 residues. Germline V lookup: CDR1 MNHEY, CDR2 SMNVEV (reference sequence).

The CDR3 nucleotides read TGTGCCAGCAATTCTGGGCAGCCTCATGAAAAACTGTTTTTT. Translation: CASNSGQPHEKLFF. The chain carries TRBV5-5 and TRBJ1-4; D gene ambiguous. Germline V gives CDR1 SGHKS, CDR2 YYEKEE (reference sequence). This CDR3 contains 14 residues. V was cut by 6 bases and J by 6 bases, with 15 bases left in between.

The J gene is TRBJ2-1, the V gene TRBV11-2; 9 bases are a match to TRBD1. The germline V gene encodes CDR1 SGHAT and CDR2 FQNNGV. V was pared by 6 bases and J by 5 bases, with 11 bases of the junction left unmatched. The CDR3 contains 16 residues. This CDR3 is CASSSRTGTGNNEQFF. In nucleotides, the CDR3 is TGTGCCAGCAGTTCCCGGACCGGGACAGGGAACAATGAGCAGTTCTTC.

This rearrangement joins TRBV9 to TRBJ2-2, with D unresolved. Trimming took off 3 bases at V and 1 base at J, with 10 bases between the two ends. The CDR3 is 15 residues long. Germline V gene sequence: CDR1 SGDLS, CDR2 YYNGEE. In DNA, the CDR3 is TGTGCCAGCAGCGGATACCCGGGGAACACCGGGGAGCTGTTTTTT. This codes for CASSGYPGNTGELFF.

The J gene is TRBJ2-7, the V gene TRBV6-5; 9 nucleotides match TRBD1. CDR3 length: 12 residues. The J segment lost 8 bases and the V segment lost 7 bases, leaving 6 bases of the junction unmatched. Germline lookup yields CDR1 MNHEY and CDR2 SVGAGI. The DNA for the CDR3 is TGTGCCAGCACCACAGGGGGCGGGAAGCAGTACTTC. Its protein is CASTTGGGKQYF.

The CDR3: CASSSAGPRHTDTQYF. In DNA, the CDR3 is TGTGCCAGCAGTTCCGCGGGACCGCGTCACACAGATACGCAGTATTTT. This rearrangement joins TRBV27 to TRBJ2-3; the D gene is possibly TRBD2 (6 bases). This CDR3 spans 16 amino acids. V was pared by 4 bases and J by 2 bases, with 16 bases between. Germline CDR1 reads MNHEY; CDR2 reads SMNVEV (reference sequence).

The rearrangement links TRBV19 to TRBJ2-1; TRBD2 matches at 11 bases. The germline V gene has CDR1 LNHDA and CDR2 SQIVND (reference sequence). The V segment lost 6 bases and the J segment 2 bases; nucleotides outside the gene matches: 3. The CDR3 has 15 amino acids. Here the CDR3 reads CASRLAGGTYNEQFF. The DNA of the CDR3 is TGTGCCAGTAGATTAGCGGGGGGGACCTACAATGAGCAGTTCTTC.

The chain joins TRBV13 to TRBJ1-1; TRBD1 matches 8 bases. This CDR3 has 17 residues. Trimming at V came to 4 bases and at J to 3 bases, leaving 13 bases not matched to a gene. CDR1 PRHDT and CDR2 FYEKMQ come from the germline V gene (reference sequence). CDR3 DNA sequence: TGTGCCAGCAGCTGGGGCAGGACAGGGAGTGGTCACACTGAAGCTTTCTTT. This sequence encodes CASSWGRTGSGHTEAFF.

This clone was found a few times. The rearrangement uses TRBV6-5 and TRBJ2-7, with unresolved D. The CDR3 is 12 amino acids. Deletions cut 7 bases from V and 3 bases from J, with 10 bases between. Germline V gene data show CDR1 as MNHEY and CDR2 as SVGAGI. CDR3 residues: CASTSGLYEQYF. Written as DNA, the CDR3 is TGTGCCAGCACCAGTGGGCTCTACGAGCAGTACTTC.

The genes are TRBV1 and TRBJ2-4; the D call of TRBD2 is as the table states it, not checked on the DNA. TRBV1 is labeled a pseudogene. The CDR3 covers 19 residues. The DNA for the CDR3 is TGCACCAGCAGCCAAAGAACTAGCGGGGGCGGATTGGCCAAAAACATTCAGTACTTC. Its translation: CTSSQRTSGGGLAKNIQYF.

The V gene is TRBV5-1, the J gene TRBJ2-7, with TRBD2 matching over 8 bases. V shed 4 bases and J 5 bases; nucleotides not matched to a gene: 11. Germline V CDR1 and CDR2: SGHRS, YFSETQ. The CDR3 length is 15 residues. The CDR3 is CASSEVPGLENEQYF. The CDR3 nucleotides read TGCGCCAGCAGCGAAGTGCCGGGACTAGAGAACGAGCAGTACTTC.

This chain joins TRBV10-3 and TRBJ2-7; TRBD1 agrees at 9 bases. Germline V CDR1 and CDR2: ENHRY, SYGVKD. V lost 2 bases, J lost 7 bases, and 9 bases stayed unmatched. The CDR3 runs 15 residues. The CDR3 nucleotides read TGTGCCATCAGTGAGCAAACACAGGGGGCCGGGGAGCAGTACTTC. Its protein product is CAISEQTQGAGEQYF.

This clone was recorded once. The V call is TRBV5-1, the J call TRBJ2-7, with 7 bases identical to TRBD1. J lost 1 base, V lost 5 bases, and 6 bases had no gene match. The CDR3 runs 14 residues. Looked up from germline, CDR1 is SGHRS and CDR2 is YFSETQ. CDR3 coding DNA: TGCGCCAGCAGGAGGGGGCTTGAATCCTACGAGCAGTACTTC. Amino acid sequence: CASRRGLESYEQYF.

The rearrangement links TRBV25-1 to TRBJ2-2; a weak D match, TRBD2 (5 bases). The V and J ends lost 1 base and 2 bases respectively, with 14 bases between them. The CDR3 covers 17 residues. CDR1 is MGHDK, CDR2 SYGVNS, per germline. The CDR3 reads CASSELGATGNTGELFF. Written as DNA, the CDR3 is TGTGCCAGCAGTGAATTGGGAGCGACGGGAAACACCGGGGAGCTGTTTTTT.

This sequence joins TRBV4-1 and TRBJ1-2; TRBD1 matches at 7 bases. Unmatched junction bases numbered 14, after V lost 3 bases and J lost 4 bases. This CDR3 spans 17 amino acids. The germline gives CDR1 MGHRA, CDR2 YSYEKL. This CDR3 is CASSQAGTAPGRYGYTF. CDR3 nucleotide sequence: TGCGCCAGCAGCCAGGCTGGGACAGCTCCCGGTCGCTATGGCTACACCTTC.

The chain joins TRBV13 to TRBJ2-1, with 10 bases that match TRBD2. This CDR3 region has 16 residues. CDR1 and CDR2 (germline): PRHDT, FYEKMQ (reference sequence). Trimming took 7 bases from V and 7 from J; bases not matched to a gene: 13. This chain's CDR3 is CASTPRSGGAVNEQFF. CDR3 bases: TGTGCCAGCACCCCTAGGAGCGGGGGGGCGGTTAATGAGCAGTTCTTC. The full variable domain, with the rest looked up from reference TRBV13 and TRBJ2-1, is AAGVIQSPRHLIKEKRETATLKCYPIPRHDTVYWYQQGPGQDPQFLISFYEKMQSDKGSIPDRFSAQQFSDYHSELNMSSLELGDSALYFCASTPRSGGAVNEQFFGPGTRLTVL.

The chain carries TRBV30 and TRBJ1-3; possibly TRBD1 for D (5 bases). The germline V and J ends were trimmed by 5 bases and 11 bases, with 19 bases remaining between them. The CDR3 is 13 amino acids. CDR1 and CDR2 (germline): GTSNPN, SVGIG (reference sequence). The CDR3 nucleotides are TGTGCCTGGGGAGGAGCGTTCAGGGATTCCATATATTTT. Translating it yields CAWGGAFRDSIYF. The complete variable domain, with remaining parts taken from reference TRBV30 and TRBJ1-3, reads SQTIHQWPATLVQPVGSPLSLECTVEGTSNPNLYWYRQAAGRGLQLLFYSVGIGQISSEVPQNLSASRPQDRQFILSSKKLLLSDSGFYLCAWGGAFRDSIYFGEGSWLTVV.

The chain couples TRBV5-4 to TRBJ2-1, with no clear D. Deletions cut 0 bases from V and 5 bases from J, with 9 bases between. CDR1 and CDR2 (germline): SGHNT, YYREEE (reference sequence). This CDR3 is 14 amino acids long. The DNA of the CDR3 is TGTGCCAGCAGCTTGGATCCGGCGGACAATGAGCAGTTCTTC. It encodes CASSLDPADNEQFF.

DNA of the CDR3: TGTGCCAGCAACGTGGGGGGTTTTAGCACAGATACGCAGTATTTT. This gives the protein CASNVGGFSTDTQYF. The chain is built from TRBV9 and TRBJ2-3; perhaps TRBD2 as D (6 bases). CDR3 size: 15 residues. Between the trimmed V and J ends, which lost 6 bases and 0 bases, there was a span of 14 bases. CDR1 is SGDLS and CDR2 is YYNGEE in the germline V gene.

In nucleotides, the CDR3 is TGTGCCAGCAGACAAAAACAGGGGGAGTTAGGGACCGGGGAGCTGTTTTTT. It yields the protein CASRQKQGELGTGELFF. The rearrangement links TRBV11-2 to TRBJ2-2, with 8 bases fitting TRBD1. This CDR3 comprises 17 residues. Germline V gene lookup returns CDR1 SGHAT and CDR2 FQNNGV. Germline trimming cut 6 bases from V and 5 bases from J; bases unmatched to any gene: 14.

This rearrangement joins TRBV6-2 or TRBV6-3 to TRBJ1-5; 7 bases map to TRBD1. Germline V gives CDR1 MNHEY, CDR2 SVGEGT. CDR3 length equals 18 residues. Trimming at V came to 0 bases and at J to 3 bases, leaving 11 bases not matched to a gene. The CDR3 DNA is TGTGCCAGCAGTTACTCCGTTTCAGGGGGACTGGACAATCAGCCCCAGCATTTT. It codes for CASSYSVSGGLDNQPQHF.

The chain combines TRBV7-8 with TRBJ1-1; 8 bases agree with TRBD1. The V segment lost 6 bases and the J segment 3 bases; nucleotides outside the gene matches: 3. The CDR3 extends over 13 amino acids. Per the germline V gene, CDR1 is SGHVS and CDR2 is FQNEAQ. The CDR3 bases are TGTGCCAGCAGTTTACAGGGGGACACTGAAGCTTTCTTT. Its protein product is CASSLQGDTEAFF.

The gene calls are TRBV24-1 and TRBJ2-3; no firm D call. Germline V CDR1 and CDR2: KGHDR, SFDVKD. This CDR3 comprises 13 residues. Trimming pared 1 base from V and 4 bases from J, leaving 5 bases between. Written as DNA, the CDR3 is TGTGCCACCAGTGATTTCGAGTCAGATACGCAGTATTTT. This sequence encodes CATSDFESDTQYF.

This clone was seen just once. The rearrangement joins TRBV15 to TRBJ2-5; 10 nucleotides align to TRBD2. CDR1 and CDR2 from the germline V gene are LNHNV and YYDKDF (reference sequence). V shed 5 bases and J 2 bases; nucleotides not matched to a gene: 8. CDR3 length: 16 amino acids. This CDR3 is CATSVASGGSQETQYF. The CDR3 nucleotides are TGTGCCACCAGCGTGGCTAGCGGGGGCTCACAAGAGACCCAGTACTTC.

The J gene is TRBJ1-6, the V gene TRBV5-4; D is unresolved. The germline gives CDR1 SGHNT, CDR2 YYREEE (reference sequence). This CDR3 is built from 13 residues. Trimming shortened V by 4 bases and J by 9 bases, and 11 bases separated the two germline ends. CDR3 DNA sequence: TGTGCCAGCAGCGCTGACGGACTTTCACCCCTCCACTTT. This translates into CASSADGLSPLHF.